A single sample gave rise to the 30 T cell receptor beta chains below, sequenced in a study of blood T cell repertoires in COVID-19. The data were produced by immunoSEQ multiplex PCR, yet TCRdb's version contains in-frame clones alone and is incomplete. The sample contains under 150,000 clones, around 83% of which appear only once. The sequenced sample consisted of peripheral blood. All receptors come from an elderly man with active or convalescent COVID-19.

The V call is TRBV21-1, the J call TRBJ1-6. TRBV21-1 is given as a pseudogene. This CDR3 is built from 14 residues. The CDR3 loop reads CASIGGAAGGALHF. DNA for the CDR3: TGTGCCAGCATTGGAGGGGCCGCCGGGGGGGCCCTCCACTTT.

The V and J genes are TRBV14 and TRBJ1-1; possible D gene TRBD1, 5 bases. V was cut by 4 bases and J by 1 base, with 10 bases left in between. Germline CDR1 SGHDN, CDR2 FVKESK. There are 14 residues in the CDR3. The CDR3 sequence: CASSLQAKNTEAFF. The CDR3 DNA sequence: TGTGCCAGCAGCCTACAGGCGAAGAACACTGAAGCTTTCTTT.

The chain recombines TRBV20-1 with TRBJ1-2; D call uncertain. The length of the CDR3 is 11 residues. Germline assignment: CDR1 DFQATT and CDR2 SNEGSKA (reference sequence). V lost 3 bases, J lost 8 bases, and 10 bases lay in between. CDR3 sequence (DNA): TGCAGTGCTAGCCCCGGGGTGGGCTACACCTTC. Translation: CSASPGVGYTF.

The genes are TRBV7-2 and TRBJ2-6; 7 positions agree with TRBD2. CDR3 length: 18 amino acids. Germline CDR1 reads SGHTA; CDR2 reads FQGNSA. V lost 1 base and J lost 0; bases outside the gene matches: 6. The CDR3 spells CASSLGRGVSSGANVLTF. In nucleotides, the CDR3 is TGTGCCAGCAGCTTAGGTCGGGGGGTGAGCTCTGGGGCCAACGTCCTGACTTTC.

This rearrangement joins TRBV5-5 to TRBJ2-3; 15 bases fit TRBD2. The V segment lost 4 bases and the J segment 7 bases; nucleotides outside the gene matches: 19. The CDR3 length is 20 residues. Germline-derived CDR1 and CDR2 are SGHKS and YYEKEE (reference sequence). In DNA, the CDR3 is TGTGCCAGCAGCCCCTTAGTCCCCGGACTAGCGGGGGGGGTCATGTATACGCAGTATTTT. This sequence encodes CASSPLVPGLAGGVMYTQYF. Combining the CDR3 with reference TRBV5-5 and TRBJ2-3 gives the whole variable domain DAGVTQSPTHLIKTRGQQVTLRCSPISGHKSVSWYQQVLGQGPQFIFQYYEKEERGRGNFPDRFSARQFPNYSSELNVNALLLGDSALYLCASSPLVPGLAGGVMYTQYFGPGTRLTVL.

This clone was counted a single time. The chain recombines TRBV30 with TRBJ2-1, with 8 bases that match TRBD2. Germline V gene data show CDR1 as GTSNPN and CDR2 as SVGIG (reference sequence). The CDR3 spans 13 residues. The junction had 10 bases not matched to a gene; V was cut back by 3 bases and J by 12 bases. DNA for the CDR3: TGTGCCTGGAGCGACCGACCGGGAGGGCCGCAGTTCTTC. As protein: CAWSDRPGGPQFF.

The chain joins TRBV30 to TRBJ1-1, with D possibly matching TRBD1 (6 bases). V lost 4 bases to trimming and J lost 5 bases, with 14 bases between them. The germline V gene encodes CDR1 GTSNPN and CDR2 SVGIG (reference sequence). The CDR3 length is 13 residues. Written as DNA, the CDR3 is TGTGCCTGGATGGTGGGAGGGGGAACTGAAGCTTTCTTT. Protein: CAWMVGGGTEAFF.

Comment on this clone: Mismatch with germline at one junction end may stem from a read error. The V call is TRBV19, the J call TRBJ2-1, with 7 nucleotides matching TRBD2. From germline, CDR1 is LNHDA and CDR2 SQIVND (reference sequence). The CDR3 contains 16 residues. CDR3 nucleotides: TGTGCCAGTAGAATAGCCGGCGGGGGACCCTACAATGAGCAGTTCTTC. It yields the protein CASRIAGGGPYNEQFF.

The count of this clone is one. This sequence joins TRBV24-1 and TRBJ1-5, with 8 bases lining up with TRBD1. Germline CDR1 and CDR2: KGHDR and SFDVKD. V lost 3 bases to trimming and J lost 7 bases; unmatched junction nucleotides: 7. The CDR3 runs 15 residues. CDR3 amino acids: CATSDPDREGQPQHF. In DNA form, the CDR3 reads TGTGCCACCAGTGATCCGGACAGGGAGGGACAGCCCCAGCATTTT.

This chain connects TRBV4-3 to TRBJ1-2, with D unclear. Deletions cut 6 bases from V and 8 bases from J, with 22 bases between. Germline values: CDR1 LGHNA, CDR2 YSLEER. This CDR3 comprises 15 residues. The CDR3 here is CASRPGAGSGSGYTF. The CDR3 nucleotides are TGCGCCAGCAGGCCGGGTGCGGGAAGCGGAAGCGGCTACACCTTC.

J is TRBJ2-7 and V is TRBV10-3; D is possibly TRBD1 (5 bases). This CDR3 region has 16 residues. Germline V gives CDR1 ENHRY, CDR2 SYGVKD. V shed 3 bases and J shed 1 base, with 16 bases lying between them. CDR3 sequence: CAISEVGQGESYEQYF. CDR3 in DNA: TGTGCCATCAGTGAAGTGGGCCAGGGCGAATCCTACGAGCAGTACTTC.

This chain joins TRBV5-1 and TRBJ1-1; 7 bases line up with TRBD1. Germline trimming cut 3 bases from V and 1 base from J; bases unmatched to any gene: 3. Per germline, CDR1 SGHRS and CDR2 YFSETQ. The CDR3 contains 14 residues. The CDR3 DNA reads TGCGCCAGCAGCTGGGGGACAGCGAACACTGAAGCTTTCTTT. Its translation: CASSWGTANTEAFF. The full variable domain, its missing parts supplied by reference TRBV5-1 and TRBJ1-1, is KAGVTQTPRYLIKTRGQQVTLSCSPISGHRSVSWYQQTPGQGLQFLFEYFSETQRNKGNFPGRFSGRQFSNSRSEMNVSTLELGDSALYLCASSWGTANTEAFFGQGTRLTVV.

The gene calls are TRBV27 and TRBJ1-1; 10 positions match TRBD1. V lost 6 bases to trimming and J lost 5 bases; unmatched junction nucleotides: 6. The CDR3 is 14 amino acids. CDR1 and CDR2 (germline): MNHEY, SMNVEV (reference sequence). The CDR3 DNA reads TGTGCCAGCAGCCATGACAGGGGGCGTACTGAAGCTTTCTTT. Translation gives CASSHDRGRTEAFF.

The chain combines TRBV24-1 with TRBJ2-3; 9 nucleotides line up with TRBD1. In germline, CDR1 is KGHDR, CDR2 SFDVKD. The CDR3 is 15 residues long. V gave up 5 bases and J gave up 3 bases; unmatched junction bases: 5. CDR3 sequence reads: CATSAGTGRTDTQYF. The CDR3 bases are TGTGCCACCAGTGCCGGGACAGGGAGAACAGATACGCAGTATTTT.

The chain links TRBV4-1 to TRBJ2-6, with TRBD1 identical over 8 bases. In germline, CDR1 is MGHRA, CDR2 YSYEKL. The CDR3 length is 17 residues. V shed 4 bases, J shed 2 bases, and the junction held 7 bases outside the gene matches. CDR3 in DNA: TGCGCCAGCAGCCTCGACAGGGGTGTAACTGGGGCCAACGTCCTGACTTTC. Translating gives CASSLDRGVTGANVLTF.

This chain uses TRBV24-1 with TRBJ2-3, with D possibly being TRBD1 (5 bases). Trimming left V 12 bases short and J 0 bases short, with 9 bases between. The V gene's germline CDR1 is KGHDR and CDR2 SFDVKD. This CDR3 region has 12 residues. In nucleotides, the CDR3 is TGTGCCTCTGCAGGGAGCACAGATACGCAGTATTTT. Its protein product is CASAGSTDTQYF.

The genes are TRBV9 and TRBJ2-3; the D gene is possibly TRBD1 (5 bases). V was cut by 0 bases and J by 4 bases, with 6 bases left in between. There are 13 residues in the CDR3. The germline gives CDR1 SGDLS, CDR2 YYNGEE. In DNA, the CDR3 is TGTGCCAGCAGCGTAGGGGGCCCAGATACGCAGTATTTT. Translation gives CASSVGGPDTQYF.

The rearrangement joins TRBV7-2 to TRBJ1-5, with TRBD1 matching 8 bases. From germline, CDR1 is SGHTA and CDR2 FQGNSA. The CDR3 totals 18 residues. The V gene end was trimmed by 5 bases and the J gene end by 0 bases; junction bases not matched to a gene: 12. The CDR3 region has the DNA TGTGCCAGCAGCCCCGGGACAGGAAAGGCGTATAGCAATCAGCCCCAGCATTTT. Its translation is CASSPGTGKAYSNQPQHF.

The CDR3 nucleotides read TGTGCCAGCAGTCAGCGGACAGGGAGGGGCGGGGAGCTGTTTTTT. Its protein is CASSQRTGRGGELFF. The rearrangement joins TRBV6-5 to TRBJ2-2; D may be TRBD1 (8 bases). CDR1 and CDR2 from the germline V gene are MNHEY and SVGAGI. Between the trimmed V and J ends, which lost 5 bases and 7 bases, there was a span of 17 bases. CDR3 length equals 15 residues.

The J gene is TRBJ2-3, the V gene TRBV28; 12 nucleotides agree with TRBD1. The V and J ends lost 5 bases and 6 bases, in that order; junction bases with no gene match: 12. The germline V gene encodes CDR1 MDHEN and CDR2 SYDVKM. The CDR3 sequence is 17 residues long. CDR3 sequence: CASSNGGDRGRADTQYF. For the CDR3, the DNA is TGTGCCAGCAGTAATGGGGGGGACAGGGGGCGTGCGGATACGCAGTATTTT.

In DNA form, the CDR3 reads TGTGCCAGTAGTATAGATCTCCGGGGGGCGTCTGGAAACACCATATATTTT. Protein: CASSIDLRGASGNTIYF. This chain links TRBV19 with TRBJ1-3, with a tentative D call TRBD1 (6 bases). The CDR3 spans 17 residues. The V and J ends lost 0 bases and 1 base respectively, with 13 bases between them. CDR1 and CDR2 (germline): LNHDA, SQIVND (reference sequence).

Here the CDR3 reads CASSPTGQTGELFF. The CDR3 DNA is TGTGCCAGCAGCCCGACAGGGCAGACCGGGGAGCTGTTTTTT. The rearrangement joins TRBV5-7 to TRBJ2-2; 7 bases align to TRBD1. TRBV5-7 is recorded as an ORF, its role being uncertain. This CDR3 is 14 amino acids long. Losses at the gene ends were 4 bases for V and 5 bases for J; bases not matched to a gene: 5.

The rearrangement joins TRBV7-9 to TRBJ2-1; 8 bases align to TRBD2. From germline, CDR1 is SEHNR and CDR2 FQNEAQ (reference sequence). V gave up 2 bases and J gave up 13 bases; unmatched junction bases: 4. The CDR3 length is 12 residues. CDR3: CASSLRSGGQFF. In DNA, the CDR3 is TGTGCCAGCAGCTTAAGGAGCGGGGGTCAGTTCTTC.

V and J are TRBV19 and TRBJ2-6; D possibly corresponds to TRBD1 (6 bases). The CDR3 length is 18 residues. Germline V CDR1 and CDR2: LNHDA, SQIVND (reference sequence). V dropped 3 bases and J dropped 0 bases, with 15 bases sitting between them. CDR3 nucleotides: TGTGCCAGTAGTATCCCAGGACAGATTAGCTCTGGGGCCAACGTCCTGACTTTC. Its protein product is CASSIPGQISSGANVLTF. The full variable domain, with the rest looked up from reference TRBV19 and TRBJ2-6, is DGGITQSPKYLFRKEGQNVTLSCEQNLNHDAMYWYRQDPGQGLRLIYYSQIVNDFQKGDIAEGYSVSREKKESFPLTVTSAQKNPTAFYLCASSIPGQISSGANVLTFGAGSRLTVL.

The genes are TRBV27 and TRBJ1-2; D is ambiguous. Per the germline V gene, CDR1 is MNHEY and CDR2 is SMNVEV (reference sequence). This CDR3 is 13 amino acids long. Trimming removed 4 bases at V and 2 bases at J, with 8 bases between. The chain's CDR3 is CASSSQINYGYTF. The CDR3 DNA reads TGTGCCAGCAGTTCCCAGATAAACTATGGCTACACCTTC.

CDR3 coding DNA: TGTGCCAGCACTCGCTACACCGGGACAGAAAAACTGTTTTTT. It translates to CASTRYTGTEKLFF. This chain links TRBV6-5 with TRBJ1-4, with D perhaps matching TRBD1 (6 bases). This CDR3 has 14 amino acids. Trimming took 7 bases from V and 8 from J, leaving 17 bases between them. Germline CDR1 MNHEY, CDR2 SVGAGI.

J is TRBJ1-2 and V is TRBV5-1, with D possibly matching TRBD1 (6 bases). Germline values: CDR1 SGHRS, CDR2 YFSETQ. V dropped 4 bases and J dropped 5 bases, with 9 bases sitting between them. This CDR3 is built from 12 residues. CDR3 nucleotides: TGCGCCAGCAGCGCAACAGGGTATGGCTACACCTTC. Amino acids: CASSATGYGYTF.

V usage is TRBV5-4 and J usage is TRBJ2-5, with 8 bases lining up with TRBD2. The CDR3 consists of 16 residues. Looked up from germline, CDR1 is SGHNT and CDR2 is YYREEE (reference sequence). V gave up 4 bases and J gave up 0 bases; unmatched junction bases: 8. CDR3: CASSPGGSGNQETQYF. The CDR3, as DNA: TGTGCCAGCAGCCCCGGGGGTAGCGGGAACCAAGAGACCCAGTACTTC.

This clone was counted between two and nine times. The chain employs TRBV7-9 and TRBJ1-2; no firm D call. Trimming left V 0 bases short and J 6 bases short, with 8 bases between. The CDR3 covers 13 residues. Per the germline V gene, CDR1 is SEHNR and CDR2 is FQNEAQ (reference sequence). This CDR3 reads CASSLAGSDGYTF. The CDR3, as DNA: TGTGCCAGCAGCTTAGCAGGGAGTGATGGCTACACCTTC.

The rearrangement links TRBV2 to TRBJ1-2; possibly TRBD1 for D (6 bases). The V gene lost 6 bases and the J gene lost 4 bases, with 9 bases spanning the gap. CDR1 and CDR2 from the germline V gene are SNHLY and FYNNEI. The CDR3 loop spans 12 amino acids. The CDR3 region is CASRGASYGYTF. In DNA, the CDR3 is TGTGCCAGCAGGGGGGCCTCCTATGGCTACACCTTC.